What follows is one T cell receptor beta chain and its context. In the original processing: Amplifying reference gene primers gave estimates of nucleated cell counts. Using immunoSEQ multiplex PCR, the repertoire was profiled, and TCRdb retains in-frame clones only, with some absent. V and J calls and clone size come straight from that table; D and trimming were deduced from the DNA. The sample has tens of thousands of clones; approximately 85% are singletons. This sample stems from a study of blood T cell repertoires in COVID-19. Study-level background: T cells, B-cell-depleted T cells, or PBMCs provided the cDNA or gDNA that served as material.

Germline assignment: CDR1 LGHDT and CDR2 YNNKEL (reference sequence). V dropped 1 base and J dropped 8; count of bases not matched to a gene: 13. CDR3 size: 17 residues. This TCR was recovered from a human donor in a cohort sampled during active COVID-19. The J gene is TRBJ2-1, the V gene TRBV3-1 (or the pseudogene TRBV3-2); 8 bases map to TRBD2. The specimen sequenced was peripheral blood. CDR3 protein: CASSQARTGSGGDEQFF. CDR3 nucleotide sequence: TGTGCCAGCAGCCAAGCACGAACGGGCTCGGGGGGGGATGAGCAGTTCTTC.